The TCR beta chain described here comes from a study of T cell changes during pregnancy in multiple sclerosis. The sample holds one count of this clone. Trimming removed 3 bases from V and 6 bases from J; junction bases left unmatched: 7. The CDR3 length is 14 residues. Germline values: CDR1 MNHEY, CDR2 SMNVEV (reference sequence). This table comes from immunoSEQ multiplex PCR, and its TCRdb copy is limited to in-frame clones, with some not included. The sample includes about 71,000 clones, over 75% seen only once; the top ten take less than 6%. Source: CD8+ T cells from peripheral blood mononuclear cells, taken before pregnancy. The TCR comes from a female donor with multiple sclerosis, enrolled in a pregnancy study. The gene calls are TRBV27 and TRBJ1-1; 7 bases are shared with TRBD1. CDR3 DNA sequence: TGTGCCAGCAGTTTGGCGACAGGGATCCCTGAAGCTTTCTTT. Translated: CASSLATGIPEAFF.